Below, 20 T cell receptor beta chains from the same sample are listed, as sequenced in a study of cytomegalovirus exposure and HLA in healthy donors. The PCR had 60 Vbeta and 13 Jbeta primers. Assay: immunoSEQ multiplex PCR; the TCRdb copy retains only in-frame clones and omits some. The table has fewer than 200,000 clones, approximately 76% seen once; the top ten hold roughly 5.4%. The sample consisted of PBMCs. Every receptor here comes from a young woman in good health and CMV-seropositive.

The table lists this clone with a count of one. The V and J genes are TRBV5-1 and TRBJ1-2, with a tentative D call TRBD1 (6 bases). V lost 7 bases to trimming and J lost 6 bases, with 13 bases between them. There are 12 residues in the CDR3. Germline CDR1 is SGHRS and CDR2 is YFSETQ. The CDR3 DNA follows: TGCGCCAGCGGCCGGGGGGCAGATGGCTACACCTTC. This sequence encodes CASGRGADGYTF.

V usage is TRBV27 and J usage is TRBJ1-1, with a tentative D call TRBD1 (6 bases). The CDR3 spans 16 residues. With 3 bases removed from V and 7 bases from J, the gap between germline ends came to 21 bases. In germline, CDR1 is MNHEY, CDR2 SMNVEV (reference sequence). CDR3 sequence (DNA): TGTGCCAGCAGTTTCAGACAGGTCCCGACCCACAGTGAAGCTTTCTTT. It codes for CASSFRQVPTHSEAFF.

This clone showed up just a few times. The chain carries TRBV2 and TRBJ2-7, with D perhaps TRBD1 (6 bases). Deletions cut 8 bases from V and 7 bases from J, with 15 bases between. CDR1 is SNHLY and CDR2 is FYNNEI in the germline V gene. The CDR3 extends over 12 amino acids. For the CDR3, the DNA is TGTGCCAGCTCCCGGGACACCGAGGAGCAGTACTTC. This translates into CASSRDTEEQYF.

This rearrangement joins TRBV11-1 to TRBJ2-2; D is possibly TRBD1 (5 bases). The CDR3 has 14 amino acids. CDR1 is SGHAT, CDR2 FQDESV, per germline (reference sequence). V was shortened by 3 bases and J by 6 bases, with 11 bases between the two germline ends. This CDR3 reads CASSFSRTPGELFF. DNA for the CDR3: TGTGCCAGCAGCTTTTCCAGGACACCCGGGGAGCTGTTTTTT.

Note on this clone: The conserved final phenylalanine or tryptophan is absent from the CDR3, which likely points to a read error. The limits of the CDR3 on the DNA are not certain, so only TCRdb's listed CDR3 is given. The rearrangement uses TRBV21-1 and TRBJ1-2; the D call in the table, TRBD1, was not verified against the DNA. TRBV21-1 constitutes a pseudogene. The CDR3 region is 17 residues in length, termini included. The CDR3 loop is CASSKAPTGIGRYGYTL.

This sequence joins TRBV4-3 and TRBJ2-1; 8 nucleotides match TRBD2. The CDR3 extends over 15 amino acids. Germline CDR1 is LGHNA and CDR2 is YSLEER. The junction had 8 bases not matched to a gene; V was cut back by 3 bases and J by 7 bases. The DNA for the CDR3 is TGCGCCAGCAGCCACTCACCGGGACTAGAGAATGAGCAGTTCTTC. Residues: CASSHSPGLENEQFF.

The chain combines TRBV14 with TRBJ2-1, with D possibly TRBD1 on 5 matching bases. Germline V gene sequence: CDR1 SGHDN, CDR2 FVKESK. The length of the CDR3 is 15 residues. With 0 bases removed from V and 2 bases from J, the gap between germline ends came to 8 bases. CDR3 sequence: CASSQERQPYNEQFF. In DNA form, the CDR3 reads TGTGCCAGCAGCCAAGAGAGACAGCCCTACAATGAGCAGTTCTTC.

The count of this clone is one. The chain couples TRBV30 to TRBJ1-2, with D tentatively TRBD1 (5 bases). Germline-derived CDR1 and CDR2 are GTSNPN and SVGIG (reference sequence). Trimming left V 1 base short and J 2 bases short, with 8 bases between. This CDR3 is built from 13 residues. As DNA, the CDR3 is TGTGCCTGGAGTGAAGACAGCAACTATGGCTACACCTTC. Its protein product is CAWSEDSNYGYTF.

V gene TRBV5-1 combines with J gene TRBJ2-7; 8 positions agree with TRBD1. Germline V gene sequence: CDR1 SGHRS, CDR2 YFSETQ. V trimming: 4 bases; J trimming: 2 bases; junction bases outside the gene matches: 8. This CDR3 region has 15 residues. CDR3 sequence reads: CASSPALTGAYEQYF. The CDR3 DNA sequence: TGCGCCAGCAGCCCAGCCCTGACAGGGGCCTACGAGCAGTACTTC.

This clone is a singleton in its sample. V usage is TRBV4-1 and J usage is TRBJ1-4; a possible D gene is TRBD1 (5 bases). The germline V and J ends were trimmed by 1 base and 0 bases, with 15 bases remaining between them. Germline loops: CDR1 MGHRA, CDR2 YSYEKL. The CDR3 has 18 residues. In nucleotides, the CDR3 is TGCGCCAGCAGCCAAGTTGGGGCGCGGGGACCAACTAATGAAAAACTGTTTTTT. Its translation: CASSQVGARGPTNEKLFF.

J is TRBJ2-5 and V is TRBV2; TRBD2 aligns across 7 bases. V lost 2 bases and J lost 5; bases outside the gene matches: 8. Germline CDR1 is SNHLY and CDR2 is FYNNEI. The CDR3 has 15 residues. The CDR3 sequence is CASSELLAGGETQYF. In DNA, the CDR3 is TGTGCCAGCAGTGAACTTCTAGCCGGGGGGGAGACCCAGTACTTC. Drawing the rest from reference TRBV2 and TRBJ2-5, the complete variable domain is EPEVTQTPSHQVTQMGQEVILRCVPISNHLYFYWYRQILGQKVEFLVSFYNNEISEKSEIFDDQFSVERPDGSNFTLKIRSTKLEDSAMYFCASSELLAGGETQYFGPGTRLLVL.

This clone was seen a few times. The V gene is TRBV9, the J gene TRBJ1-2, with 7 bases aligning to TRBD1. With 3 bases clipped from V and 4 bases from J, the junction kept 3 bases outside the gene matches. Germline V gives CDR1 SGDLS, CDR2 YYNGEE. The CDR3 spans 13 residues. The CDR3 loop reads CASSGGQPYGYTF. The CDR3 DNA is TGTGCCAGCAGCGGGGGACAGCCCTATGGCTACACCTTC.

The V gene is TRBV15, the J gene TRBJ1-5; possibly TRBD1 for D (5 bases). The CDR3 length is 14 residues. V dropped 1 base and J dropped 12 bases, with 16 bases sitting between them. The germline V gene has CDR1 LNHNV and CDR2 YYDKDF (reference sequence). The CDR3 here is CATSRVRAGRVQHF. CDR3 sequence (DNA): TGTGCCACCAGCAGAGTACGAGCCGGCAGGGTCCAGCATTTT.

DNA for the CDR3: TGTGCCAGCAGCCAACCCGGACTAGGGGGCACAGATACGCAGTATTTT. Translating gives CASSQPGLGGTDTQYF. The chain uses TRBV4-2 and TRBJ2-3; 7 bases line up with TRBD2. Germline V gives CDR1 LGHNA, CDR2 YNFKEQ. Trimming took 2 bases from V and 1 from J; bases not matched to a gene: 6. The CDR3 runs to 16 residues.

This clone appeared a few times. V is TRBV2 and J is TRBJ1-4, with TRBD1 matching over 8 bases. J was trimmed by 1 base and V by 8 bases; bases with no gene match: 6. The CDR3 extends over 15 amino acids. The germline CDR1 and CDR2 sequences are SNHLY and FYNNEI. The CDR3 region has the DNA TGTGCCAGCGCAGGGGGCTTAGGAACTAATGAAAAACTGTTTTTT. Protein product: CASAGGLGTNEKLFF.

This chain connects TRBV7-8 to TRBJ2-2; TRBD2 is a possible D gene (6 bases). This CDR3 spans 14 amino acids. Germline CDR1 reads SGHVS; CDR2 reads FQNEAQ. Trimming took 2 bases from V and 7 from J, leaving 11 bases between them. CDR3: CASSLQEAGGELFF. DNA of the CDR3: TGTGCCAGCAGCTTACAAGAAGCGGGCGGGGAGCTGTTTTTT.

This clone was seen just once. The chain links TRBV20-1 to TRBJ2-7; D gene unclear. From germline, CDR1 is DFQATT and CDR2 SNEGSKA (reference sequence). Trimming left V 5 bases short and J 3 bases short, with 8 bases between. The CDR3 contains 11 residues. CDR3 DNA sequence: TGCAGTGCTGTCCTTAACTACGAGCAGTACTTC. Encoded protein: CSAVLNYEQYF.

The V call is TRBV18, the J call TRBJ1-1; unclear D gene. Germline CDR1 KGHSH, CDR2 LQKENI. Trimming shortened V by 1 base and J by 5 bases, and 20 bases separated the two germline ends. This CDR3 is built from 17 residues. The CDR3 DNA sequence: TGTGCCAGCTCACCACTCTGGACCGGGGAGGATAGAACTGAAGCTTTCTTT. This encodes CASSPLWTGEDRTEAFF.

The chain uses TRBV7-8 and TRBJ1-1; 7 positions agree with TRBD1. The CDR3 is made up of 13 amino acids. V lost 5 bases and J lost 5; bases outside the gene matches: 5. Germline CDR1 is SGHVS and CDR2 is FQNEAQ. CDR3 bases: TGTGCCAGCAGCCTCAGGGGGAGGACTGAAGCTTTCTTT. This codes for CASSLRGRTEAFF.

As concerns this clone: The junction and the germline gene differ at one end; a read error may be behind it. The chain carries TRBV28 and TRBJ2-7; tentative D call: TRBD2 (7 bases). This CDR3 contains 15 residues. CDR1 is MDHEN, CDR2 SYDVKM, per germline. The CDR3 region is CASSFGKGGNYGQYF. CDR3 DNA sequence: TGTGCCAGCAGTTTCGGGAAGGGGGGGAACTACGGGCAGTACTTC. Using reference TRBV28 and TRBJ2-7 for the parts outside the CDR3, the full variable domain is DVKVTQSSRYLVKRTGEKVFLECVQDMDHENMFWYRQDPGLGLRLIYFSYDVKMKEKGDIPEGYSVSREKKERFSLILESASTNQTSMYLCASSFGKGGNYGQYFGPGTRLTVT.